The rows below give T cell receptor beta chains drawn from one sample of a study of vaccination and CD4 T cells after COVID-19. Their target antigens are unknown. One entry per CDR3 protein, called by TCRdb with MiXCR from the PCR reads. The repertoire consists of around 19,000 distinct CDR3 sequences, with 30% to 45% occurring once and the leading ten covering about 3%. The sample was CD4+ T cells from blood, cultured in vitro, taken about 7 months after SARS-CoV-2 vaccination. These receptors were taken from a human donor who had recovered from COVID-19. Each CDR3 is given with its conserved first and last residue. Fields, in order: V gene, clone size, D gene, J gene, CDR3 DNA, CDR3 protein. D genes are given only for firm matches. Size values are once, few and many counts, or a class for expanded clones, and some rows have none.

TRBV28	few	TRBD2	TRBJ2-3	TGTGCCAGCAGTTTAGCGGGAGCAGATACGCAGTATTTT	CASSLAGADTQYF
TRBV20-1	few	-	TRBJ1-6	TGCAGTGCCCTCGCGGGGCGTTCACCCCTCCACTTT	CSALAGRSPLHF
TRBV10-2	-	TRBD2	TRBJ2-7	TGCGCCAGCAGACTTAGCGGGAGTTCCTACGAGCAGTACTTC	CASRLSGSSYEQYF
TRBV28	few	-	TRBJ1-1	TGTGCCAGCAGCCCTCCAGGGATGAACACTGAAGCTTTCTTT	CASSPPGMNTEAFF
TRBV6-1	-	-	TRBJ2-7	TGTGCCACCCTAAGCACCTACGAGCAGTACTTC	CATLSTYEQYF
TRBV7-3	few	-	TRBJ2-3	TGTGCCAGCAGCTTAGCCGGGATTCACACAGATACGCAGTATTTT	CASSLAGIHTDTQYF
TRBV7-3	-	TRBD2	TRBJ2-3	TGTGCCAGCAACCGAACTAGCGGGAGTTTGGATACGCAGTATTTT	CASNRTSGSLDTQYF
TRBV19	-	-	TRBJ1-5	TGTGCCAGTAGTAAAAACAGGGGCAATCAGCCCCAGCATTTT	CASSKNRGNQPQHF
TRBV6-1	few	-	TRBJ2-7	TGTGCCAGCGCACCGTCGGGGCCCCGATTGCGGAAAATACTCCTGTATACCTACGAGCAGTACTTC	CASAPSGPRLRKILLYTYEQYF
TRBV21-1	-	-	TRBJ2-1	TGTGCCAGCAGCAAAAGGACTAGCTCCTACAATGAGCAGTTCTTC	CASSKRTSSYNEQFF
TRBV4-2	-	TRBD1	TRBJ1-6	TGTGCCAGCAGCCAAGGGACAGGGAGGTCACCCCTCCACTTT	CASSQGTGRSPLHF
TRBV6-1	-	TRBD1	TRBJ2-5	TGTGCCACCCGATCACGACAGGGGGATTGGGAGACCCAGTACTTC	CATRSRQGDWETQYF
TRBV27	-	-	TRBJ1-6	TGTGCCAGCCGAGGAGAAGGTTTAATCGGGAATTCACCCCTCCACTTT	CASRGEGLIGNSPLHF
TRBV20-1	-	-	TRBJ1-6	TGCAGTGCTAGAGTTAATACAGGGCGGACGTCGGTTCAAAGAAATTCACCCCTCCACTTT	CSARVNTGRTSVQRNSPLHF
TRBV6-1	few	TRBD1	TRBJ2-1	TGTGCCAGCAGTGTCTACCGGGCAGGGGGTAATGAGCAGTTCTTC	CASSVYRAGGNEQFF
TRBV6-5	medium-sized	TRBD1	TRBJ1-2	TGTGCCAGCAGTTACTTCTCGATGAACAGGGGGAACTATGGCTACACCTTC	CASSYFSMNRGNYGYTF
TRBV7-9	-	-	TRBJ2-3	TGTGCCAGCAACCGCCAGGGAGTGGGAGATACGCAGTATTTT	CASNRQGVGDTQYF